This passage covers 15 T cell receptor beta chains from one sample sequenced in a study of cytomegalovirus exposure and HLA in healthy donors. Researchers ran the PCR with 60 Vbeta and 13 Jbeta primers. Measured with immunoSEQ multiplex PCR; TCRdb has only the in-frame clones, and not every one. This table holds about 59,000 clones, 65% to 90% found once. The sample consisted of PBMCs. These receptors were collected from a human donor in good health.

The chain combines TRBV4-1 with TRBJ2-7; unclear D gene. Deletions cut 1 base from V and 3 bases from J, with 10 bases between. CDR3 length: 14 amino acids. Germline lookup yields CDR1 MGHRA and CDR2 YSYEKL. The CDR3 nucleotides are TGCGCCAGCAGCCAAGTGGTACAGTACTACGAGCAGTACTTC. Its translation: CASSQVVQYYEQYF.

The chain uses TRBV30 and TRBJ1-4; tentative D call: TRBD1 (5 bases). V was pared by 7 bases and J by 7 bases, with 16 bases between. From germline, CDR1 is GTSNPN and CDR2 SVGIG (reference sequence). The CDR3 runs 13 residues. CDR3 protein: CALSDSFPEKLFF. The DNA for the CDR3 is TGTGCCTTAAGCGACAGCTTCCCTGAAAAACTGTTTTTT. The full variable domain, its missing parts supplied by reference TRBV30 and TRBJ1-4, is SQTIHQWPATLVQPVGSPLSLECTVEGTSNPNLYWYRQAAGRGLQLLFYSVGIGQISSEVPQNLSASRPQDRQFILSSKKLLLSDSGFYLCALSDSFPEKLFFGSGTQLSVL.

The chain combines TRBV16 with TRBJ2-7; weak D call: TRBD1 (5 bases). The CDR3 extends over 15 amino acids. From germline, CDR1 is KGHSY and CDR2 FQNENV. V lost 4 bases and J lost 2, with 15 bases in between. CDR3 bases: TGTGCCAGCAGCCCCCAGGGATCGCGAGCCTACGAGCAGTACTTC. It codes for CASSPQGSRAYEQYF.

The chain couples TRBV7-2 to TRBJ2-5; 7 bases fit TRBD2. Germline V CDR1 and CDR2: SGHTA, FQGNSA. The J segment lost 4 bases and the V segment lost 2 bases, leaving 7 bases of the junction unmatched. This CDR3 comprises 15 residues. CDR3 loop: CASSLRRGKGETQYF. CDR3 in DNA: TGTGCCAGCAGCTTACGGCGGGGGAAGGGAGAGACCCAGTACTTC.

The rearrangement links TRBV9 to TRBJ2-5, with 8 nucleotides matching TRBD2. J was trimmed by 5 bases and V by 0 bases; bases with no gene match: 12. The CDR3 has 17 residues. CDR1 and CDR2 from the germline V gene are SGDLS and YYNGEE. CDR3 protein: CASSVDLAVSGGETQYF. In DNA, the CDR3 is TGTGCCAGCAGCGTAGATCTAGCGGTGAGCGGGGGCGAGACCCAGTACTTC.

The chain is built from TRBV19 and TRBJ2-1; 7 bases are shared with TRBD2. With V trimmed by 0 bases and J by 4 bases, 12 bases remained unmatched. The V gene's germline CDR1 is LNHDA and CDR2 SQIVND (reference sequence). The CDR3 is 18 residues long. CDR3 coding DNA: TGTGCCAGTAGTATAGAGTCTTGGGCGGGAGCACTGTACAATGAGCAGTTCTTC. Its protein is CASSIESWAGALYNEQFF.

The chain joins TRBV28 to TRBJ1-5; TRBD1 matches at 8 bases. This CDR3 contains 16 residues. V lost 2 bases to trimming and J lost 3 bases; unmatched junction nucleotides: 6. Looked up from germline, CDR1 is MDHEN and CDR2 is SYDVKM. In DNA, the CDR3 is TGTGCCAGCAGTTTAGGGATCAGGGGGCTCAATCAGCCCCAGCATTTT. Translation: CASSLGIRGLNQPQHF.

This clone was detected a few times. This chain links TRBV6-6 with TRBJ2-1; D call uncertain. Germline loops: CDR1 MNHNY, CDR2 SVGAGI (reference sequence). Trimming cost V 6 bases and J 0 bases, with 6 bases left between them. This CDR3 comprises 13 residues. CDR3 DNA sequence: TGTGCCAGCAGCACGAGCTCCTACAATGAGCAGTTCTTC. Protein product: CASSTSSYNEQFF.

The chain employs TRBV10-3 and TRBJ1-2, with 8 bases aligning to TRBD1. This CDR3 is 14 amino acids long. CDR1 is ENHRY and CDR2 is SYGVKD in the germline V gene. The J segment lost 3 bases and the V segment lost 3 bases, leaving 3 bases of the junction unmatched. The CDR3 is CAISDRGPDYGYTF. The CDR3 coding sequence is TGTGCCATCAGTGACAGGGGGCCCGACTATGGCTACACCTTC.

As regards this clone: A junction boundary mismatches the germline segment, possibly from a read error. The sample contains more than one DNA sequence encoding this CDR3. The chain is built from TRBV14 and TRBJ2-7; no definite D call. The CDR3 is made up of 18 amino acids. Germline V gene sequence: CDR1 SGHDN, CDR2 FVKESK. The CDR3 bases are TGCGCCAGCAGCCAAGGTATCTCTAGGCGCTGGAAGTCCTACGAGCAGTACTTC. Protein sequence: CASSQGISRRWKSYEQYF.

The chain uses TRBV10-3 and TRBJ2-7; D is ambiguous. Trimming shortened V by 5 bases and J by 0 bases, and 14 bases separated the two germline ends. Germline V CDR1 and CDR2: ENHRY, SYGVKD. The CDR3 is made up of 15 amino acids. The chain's CDR3 is CAISPLQISSYEQYF. Written as DNA, the CDR3 is TGTGCCATCAGTCCGTTACAGATCAGCTCCTACGAGCAGTACTTC.

The DNA of the CDR3 is TGTGCCAGCAGCTTCCCCGGGACAGAAGAGACCCAGTACTTC. Amino acid sequence: CASSFPGTEETQYF. The rearrangement uses TRBV5-4 and TRBJ2-5, with 7 bases identical to TRBD1. Unmatched junction bases numbered 4, after V lost 2 bases and J lost 3 bases. The CDR3 runs 14 residues. The germline CDR1 and CDR2 sequences are SGHNT and YYREEE (reference sequence). Combining the CDR3 with reference TRBV5-4 and TRBJ2-5 gives the whole variable domain ETGVTQSPTHLIKTRGQQVTLRCSSQSGHNTVSWYQQALGQGPQFIFQYYREEENGRGNFPPRFSGLQFPNYSSELNVNALELDDSALYLCASSFPGTEETQYFGPGTRLLVL.

This sequence joins TRBV10-3 and TRBJ1-6; D possibly corresponds to TRBD1 (6 bases). CDR3 length: 16 amino acids. Deletions cut 0 bases from V and 7 bases from J, with 13 bases between. Germline V lookup: CDR1 ENHRY, CDR2 SYGVKD. DNA of the CDR3: TGTGCCATCAGTGAGTCTATGACAGGCGTAAATTCACCCCTCCACTTT. Its translation: CAISESMTGVNSPLHF.

The rearrangement links TRBV4-2 to TRBJ1-5, with D perhaps matching TRBD1 (5 bases). The V and J ends lost 3 bases and 4 bases respectively, with 13 bases between them. The length of the CDR3 is 15 residues. The V gene's germline CDR1 is LGHNA and CDR2 YNFKEQ. The CDR3 spells CASSQAGLGNQPQHF. As DNA, the CDR3 is TGTGCCAGCAGCCAGGCGGGACTTGGGAATCAGCCCCAGCATTTT.

The chain recombines TRBV15 with TRBJ2-5, with 7 bases matching TRBD1. The CDR3 spans 16 residues. V dropped 0 bases and J dropped 1; count of bases not matched to a gene: 5. CDR1 is LNHNV and CDR2 is YYDKDF in the germline V gene (reference sequence). CDR3 coding DNA: TGTGCCACCAGCAGAGATCTTTGGGACAGCCAAGAGACCCAGTACTTC. This sequence encodes CATSRDLWDSQETQYF.